This T cell receptor (beta chain) was identified during a study of T cells in tumors after PD-1 blockade. Study summary: On average, peripheral blood gave some 110,000 TCR templates and 35,000 or so unique clonotypes.

Some clones are missing from TCRdb's copy, which holds only in-frame ones; the method was immunoSEQ multiplex PCR. This sample carries about 63,000 clones, less than 85% of them seen once, and the ten largest clones take 4.7%. Genomic DNA template from tumor biopsies or peripheral blood, 616 ng to 6,004 ng input. This clone was seen just once. Its antigen remains unidentified. Study-level points and caveats: Some novel exhausted tumor clones appeared in pre-treatment blood, suggesting peripheral recruitment.

The TCR comes from a human donor with basal cell carcinoma. The sequencing used PBMCs, collected after anti-PD-1 treatment.

The CDR3 DNA reads TGTGCCTGGAGACAGGGGACCTATAATTCACCCCTCCACTTT. This encodes CAWRQGTYNSPLHF. The chain uses TRBV30 and TRBJ1-6; 7 bases are a match to TRBD1. The CDR3 spans 14 residues. Germline lookup yields CDR1 GTSNPN and CDR2 SVGIG (reference sequence). The V and J ends lost 3 bases and 2 bases, in that order; junction bases with no gene match: 1.